This is a list of T cell receptor beta chains from one sample in a study of low-dose radiotherapy and immunotherapy resistance in tumors. TCRdb re-analysed the reads in MiXCR, keeping a single row per CDR3 protein. The repertoire holds 100,000 or so distinct CDR3 sequences, with around 9.2% as singletons. This specimen was PBMCs, taken before treatment. The receptor set was obtained from a male donor with prostate cancer. The CDR3 runs from the conserved cysteine through the conserved F or W. D genes are given only for firm matches. Where a row states a size, it is once, few, many or the class of an expanded clone; other rows omit it.

D	size	J	V	CDR3	DNA
-	many	TRBJ2-1	TRBV27	CASSLFPDYNEQFF	TGTGCCAGCAGTTTATTTCCGGACTACAATGAGCAGTTCTTC
-	many	TRBJ2-3	TRBV6-5	CASSYPRRKDPTDTQYF	TGTGCCAGCAGTTATCCCCGACGGAAAGATCCCACAGATACGCAGTATTTT
-	many	TRBJ2-2	TRBV4-3	CASSQETGRWTGELFF	TGCGCCAGCAGCCAAGAAACGGGAAGGTGGACCGGGGAGCTGTTTTTT
-	many	TRBJ2-1	TRBV20-1	CSASPGDHEQFF	TGCAGTGCCAGCCCGGGGGACCATGAGCAGTTCTTC
-	many	TRBJ1-2	TRBV28	CASSTAGNANYGYTF	TGTGCCAGCAGTACCGCAGGGAATGCTAACTATGGCTACACCTTC
-	many	TRBJ1-4	TRBV5-1	CASSLATGGGEKLFF	TGCGCCAGCAGCTTGGCAACCGGGGGCGGTGAAAAACTGTTTTTT
-	many	TRBJ1-1	TRBV29-1	CSAGGRAGTEAFF	TGCAGCGCCGGCGGCAGGGCGGGCACTGAAGCTTTCTTT
-	many	TRBJ1-4	TRBV2	CASSDGPNEKLFF	TGTGCCAGCAGTGACGGCCCTAATGAAAAACTGTTTTTT
TRBD2	many	TRBJ2-7	TRBV6-2/TRBV6-3	CATFNTGGAYEQYF	TGTGCCACCTTCAACACGGGAGGCGCCTACGAGCAGTACTTC
-	many	TRBJ2-3	TRBV12-3/TRBV12-4	CASRLATSTDTQYF	TGTGCCAGCAGGCTAGCGACCAGCACAGATACGCAGTATTTT
TRBD2	-	TRBJ2-7	TRBV7-2	CASSPSSGRGFEQYF	TGTGCCAGCAGCCCCTCTAGCGGGAGAGGATTCGAGCAGTACTTC
-	many	TRBJ2-7	TRBV2	CASSPRWIYEQYF	TGTGCCAGCAGTCCCCGCTGGATCTACGAGCAGTACTTC
TRBD2	many	TRBJ2-2	TRBV20-1	CSARTSGRTGELFF	TGCAGTGCCAGGACTAGCGGGAGGACCGGGGAGCTGTTTTTT
-	many	TRBJ2-3	TRBV5-1	CASSHPRAGLTDTQYF	TGCGCCAGCAGCCATCCACGGGCGGGACTCACAGATACGCAGTATTTT
-	few	TRBJ2-7	TRBV2	CASSTQGYEQYF	TGTGCCAGCAGTACGCAGGGGTACGAGCAGTACTTC
TRBD2	many	TRBJ2-1	TRBV12-3/TRBV12-4	CASRPGTSGYNEQFF	TGTGCCAGCAGACCCGGGACTAGCGGTTACAATGAGCAGTTCTTC
-	many	TRBJ1-6	TRBV7-9	CASSRAGMYSPLHF	TGTGCCAGCAGCCGGGCGGGGATGTATTCACCCCTCCACTTT
-	many	TRBJ2-2	TRBV27	CASSSPWRAGELFF	TGTGCCAGCAGTTCCCCGTGGCGCGCCGGGGAGCTGTTTTTT
-	many	TRBJ1-1	TRBV6-5	CASRQVQGSTEAFF	TGTGCCAGCAGGCAAGTACAGGGTAGTACTGAAGCTTTCTTT
-	many	TRBJ1-4	TRBV29-1	CSVQGWGEKLFF	TGCAGCGTTCAGGGGTGGGGCGAAAAACTGTTTTTT
-	-	TRBJ2-7	TRBV14	CASSSEGLRTYEQYF	TGTGCCAGCAGCTCCGAAGGGCTACGAACCTACGAGCAGTACTTC
TRBD1	many	TRBJ2-1	TRBV11-2	CASRPWGQSLYNEQFF	TGTGCCAGCAGACCATGGGGACAGAGTCTATACAATGAGCAGTTCTTC
-	few	TRBJ2-7	TRBV5-1	CASSLEGSSYEQYF	TGCGCCAGCAGCTTGGAAGGCAGCTCCTACGAGCAGTACTTC
-	many	TRBJ2-1	TRBV14	CASSQGGWWINTSSYNEQFF	TGTGCCAGCAGCCAAGGTGGGTGGTGGATAAACACGAGCTCCTACAATGAGCAGTTCTTC
-	many	TRBJ1-4	TRBV15	CATSRDLGGNEKLFF	TGTGCCACCAGCAGAGACTTGGGAGGAAATGAAAAACTGTTTTTT
TRBD2	many	TRBJ2-1	TRBV5-4	CASSFSSGGGYNEQFF	TGTGCCAGCAGCTTTTCTAGCGGGGGCGGTTACAATGAGCAGTTCTTC
-	many	TRBJ2-5	TRBV18	CASSPTRQKQETQYF	TGTGCCAGCTCACCGACAAGACAGAAACAAGAGACCCAGTACTTC